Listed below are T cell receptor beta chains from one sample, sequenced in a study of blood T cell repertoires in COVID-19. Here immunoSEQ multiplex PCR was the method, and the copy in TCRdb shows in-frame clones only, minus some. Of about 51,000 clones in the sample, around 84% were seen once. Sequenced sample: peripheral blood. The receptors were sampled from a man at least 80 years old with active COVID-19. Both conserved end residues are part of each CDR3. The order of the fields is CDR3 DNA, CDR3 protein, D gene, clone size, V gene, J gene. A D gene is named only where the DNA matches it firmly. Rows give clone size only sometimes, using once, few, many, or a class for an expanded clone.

TGTGCCAGCAGCCCCAGACTAGCGGGGGGGGATACGCAGTATTTT,CASSPRLAGGDTQYF,TRBD2,NA,TRBV7-3,TRBJ2-3
TGTGCCAGCAGCTTAGGGATGGGAGGGAACACTGAAGCTTTCTTT,CASSLGMGGNTEAFF,NA,NA,TRBV7-3,TRBJ1-1
TGTGCCAGCAGCCCGACGATACGGGATTCAACTAATGAAAAACTGTTTTTT,CASSPTIRDSTNEKLFF,NA,NA,TRBV4-2,TRBJ1-4
TGTGCCAGCAGTTTAGACACAGGGAAATATGGCTACACCTTC,CASSLDTGKYGYTF,NA,NA,TRBV28,TRBJ1-2
TGTGCCAGTATCAGGGACAAAGTATCCACTGAAGCTTTCTTT,CASIRDKVSTEAFF,NA,NA,TRBV19,TRBJ1-1
TGTGCCATCAGGGGATCGACCTCTAGCGGGAGGGACAATGAGCAGTTCTTC,CAIRGSTSSGRDNEQFF,TRBD2,NA,TRBV10-3,TRBJ2-1
TGCGCCAGCAGCCCCGGGTATGCTAGCGGGAGCGGCGAGCAGTTCTTC,CASSPGYASGSGEQFF,TRBD2,NA,TRBV4-3,TRBJ2-1
TGTGCCAGCAGCAACCGACTAGCGGGCTCCTACGAGCAGTACTTC,CASSNRLAGSYEQYF,TRBD2,once,TRBV7-2,TRBJ2-7
TGTGCCAGCCAGGGGACAGGGGGTCGCAATCAGCCCCAGCATTTT,CASQGTGGRNQPQHF,TRBD1,NA,TRBV19,TRBJ1-5
TGCGCCAGCAGCCAAGATAACGGAAGGGGCGCAGTAGGTTCACCCCTCCACTTT,CASSQDNGRGAVGSPLHF,NA,NA,TRBV4-1,TRBJ1-6
TGTGCCAGCAGTTTAAAGCGTACAGGGTCCTACGAGCAGTACTTC,CASSLKRTGSYEQYF,NA,NA,TRBV28,TRBJ2-7
TGTGCCAGCAGCTTAGTCCGCGGAACGAGCACTGAAGCTTTCTTT,CASSLVRGTSTEAFF,NA,NA,TRBV7-2,TRBJ1-1
TGTGCCACCTCTGCCGGGACAGGGAGGGGTGGTAACTACGAGCAGTACTTC,CATSAGTGRGGNYEQYF,TRBD1,NA,TRBV27,TRBJ2-7
TGTGCCAGCAGTTGGGGGGCCCAGGGGGCGGTCCTCCAAGAGACCCAGTACTTC,CASSWGAQGAVLQETQYF,TRBD1,NA,TRBV28,TRBJ2-5
TGTGCCAGTAGTATAGGAAGGACTAGCGGGACGCGTGGAGATTACGAGCAGTACTTC,CASSIGRTSGTRGDYEQYF,TRBD2,few,TRBV19,TRBJ2-7
TGCAGCGTTAGGCTAGCGGGAGTTGAGTCCTACAATGAGCAGTTCTTC,CSVRLAGVESYNEQFF,TRBD2,NA,TRBV29-1,TRBJ2-1
TGTGCCAGCAGCGCCCTCACGGGACAGAACCAAGAGACCCAGTACTTC,CASSALTGQNQETQYF,NA,NA,TRBV21-1,TRBJ2-5
TGTGCCAGCAGCCCAAGACAGGGGGGCTACGAGCAGTACTTC,CASSPRQGGYEQYF,TRBD1,NA,TRBV5-8,TRBJ2-7
TGCGCCAGCAGCTTTTTGGACAGCCTAGACCGCTACGAGCAGTACTTC,CASSFLDSLDRYEQYF,NA,few,TRBV5-1,TRBJ2-7
TGTGCCAGCAGCCAAGATGTAGCGACAGATACGCAGTATTTT,CASSQDVATDTQYF,NA,NA,TRBV3-1/TRBV3-2,TRBJ2-3
TGTGCCAGTAGTGCGCGTTCAGCGTCACCCCTCCACTTT,CASSARSASPLHF,NA,NA,TRBV19,TRBJ1-6
TGTGCCAGCAGCTTAGAGTACGGAGGGACTGAAGCTTTCTTT,CASSLEYGGTEAFF,NA,NA,TRBV7-2,TRBJ1-1
TGTGCCACCAGCAGAGGGTTGTCGAGAAACTACAATGAGCAGTTCTTC,CATSRGLSRNYNEQFF,NA,NA,TRBV15,TRBJ2-1
TGTGCCAGTAGTACTGGGGCAGGGGATATCGTCGGACAGCCCCAGCATTTT,CASSTGAGDIVGQPQHF,NA,NA,TRBV19,TRBJ1-5
TGTGCCAGCAGTCAAAACGGGGGGATTAGCACAGATACGCAGTATTTT,CASSQNGGISTDTQYF,TRBD2,NA,TRBV7-2,TRBJ2-3
TGTGCCAGCAGCCCGCTCAGGGTAGGGCACACTGAAGCTTTCTTT,CASSPLRVGHTEAFF,NA,NA,TRBV3-1/TRBV3-2,TRBJ1-1
TGCGCCAGCAGTCCAAGTCCTAGCGGAACTTACAATGAGCAGTTCTTC,CASSPSPSGTYNEQFF,TRBD2,NA,TRBV4-1,TRBJ2-1